The clone carrying this TCR beta chain was counted only a few times. Residents of 24 US areas, aged about 18 to 89 years, made up the participants. Participants' reported clinical history set cohort assignment. CDR3 length: 16 amino acids. V gave up 0 bases and J gave up 4 bases, with 16 bases separating them. Germline CDR1 is MNHEY and CDR2 is SVGAGI. The sample is drawn from a study of blood T cell repertoires in COVID-19. On the study more broadly: In each case, the material was cDNA or gDNA derived from T cells, B-cell-depleted T cells, or PBMCs.

Study processing details: From reference gene primer amplification, estimates of nucleated cell counts were derived. Sequencing used immunoSEQ multiplex PCR; TCRdb keeps in-frame clones, though not all of them. The V and J calls and clone size are taken from that table; D and trimming were inferred from the DNA. Of hundreds of thousands of clones listed, roughly 87% are singletons. The sequence was obtained from a woman between 40 and 50 years old with acute COVID-19. Sequencing was carried out using PBMCs or T cells enriched from blood (not recorded which). The chain recombines TRBV6-5 with TRBJ2-7; D is undetermined. CDR3 protein: CASSYSHRVGVYEQYF. As DNA, the CDR3 is TGTGCCAGCAGTTACTCTCATCGGGTCGGTGTTTACGAGCAGTACTTC.